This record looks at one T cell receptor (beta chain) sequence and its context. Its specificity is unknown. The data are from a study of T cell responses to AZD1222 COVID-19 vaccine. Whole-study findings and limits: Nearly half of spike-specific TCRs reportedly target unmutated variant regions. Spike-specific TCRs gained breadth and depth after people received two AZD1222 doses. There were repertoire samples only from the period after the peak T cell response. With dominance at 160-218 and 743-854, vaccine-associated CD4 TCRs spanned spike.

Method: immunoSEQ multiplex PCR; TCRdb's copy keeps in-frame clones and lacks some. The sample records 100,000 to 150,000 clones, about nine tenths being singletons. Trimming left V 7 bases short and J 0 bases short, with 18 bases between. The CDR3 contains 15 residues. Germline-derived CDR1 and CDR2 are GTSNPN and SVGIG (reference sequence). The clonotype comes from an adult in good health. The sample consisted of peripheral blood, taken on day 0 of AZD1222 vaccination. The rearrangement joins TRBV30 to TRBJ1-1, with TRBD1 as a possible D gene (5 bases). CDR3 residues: CALLPGLLMNTEAFF. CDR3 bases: TGTGCCTTGCTACCAGGGTTATTAATGAACACTGAAGCTTTCTTT.